This TCR beta chain appears in the sequencing data of a study of cytomegalovirus exposure and HLA in healthy donors. The study's findings and limits: TCR beta V segments were, for the most part, productive about 87% or about 30% of the time in an earlier analysis. An assumption of roughly uniform sequencing depth across donors underlay the presence/absence analyses.

PCR amplification relied on 60 Vbeta primers (plus 13 Jbeta primers). Only in-frame clones appear in the TCRdb table, and some are missing; sequencing was by immunoSEQ multiplex PCR. The data contain 100,000 to 150,000 clones, under 80% of them seen just once; the ten biggest clones take up around 14%. Germline lookup yields CDR1 LGHNA and CDR2 YSLEER. After removal of 2 bases from V and 7 bases from J, the junction contained 7 bases not matched to a gene. CDR3 length: 16 residues. Concerning this clone itself: Its antigen remains unknown.

Sequenced material: PBMCs. The chain has TRBV4-3 and TRBJ2-2; TRBD2 aligns across 10 bases. The receptor was derived from a woman aged 55-69 years in good health and CMV-seropositive. As DNA, the CDR3 is TGCGCCAGCAGCCAAAATAGCGGGGGGAGGGGCGGGGAGCTGTTTTTT. Translation: CASSQNSGGRGGELFF.